This TCR beta chain was identified during a study of shared T cell receptors in the human thymus. The CDR3 length is 15 residues. The V end was cut by 4 bases, the J end by 3 bases, with 16 bases between. Germline assignment: CDR1 KGHSH and CDR2 LQKENI. The repertoire was sequenced with immunoSEQ multiplex PCR; TCRdb's copy has only in-frame clones and lacks some. The sample yields about 660,000 clones, roughly 90% seen once. The same data also went into a second study, on human thymus T cells. Turning to that study: The source of the thymus tissue was resections taken during corrective heart surgery.

This clonotype was sampled from a boy in the first two years of life with a congenital heart defect. Specimen: thymocytes. This sequence joins TRBV18 and TRBJ2-7; maybe TRBD1 (5 bases). The CDR3 nucleotides are TGTGCCAGCTCACGACCAGGAAGACAGCACTACGAGCAGTACTTC. This gives the protein CASSRPGRQHYEQYF.